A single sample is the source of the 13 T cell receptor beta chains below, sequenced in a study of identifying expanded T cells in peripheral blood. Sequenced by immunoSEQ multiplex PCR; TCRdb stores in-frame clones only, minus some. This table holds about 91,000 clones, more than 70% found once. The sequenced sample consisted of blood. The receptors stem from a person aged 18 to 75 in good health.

CDR3 in amino acids: CASSERTGVGYTF. CDR3 in DNA: TGTGCCAGCAGTGAAAGGACAGGGGTAGGCTACACCTTC. The chain links TRBV2 to TRBJ1-2; 9 nucleotides match TRBD1. Germline assignment: CDR1 SNHLY and CDR2 FYNNEI. The CDR3 contains 13 residues. Trimming took 2 bases from V and 8 from J; bases not matched to a gene: 3.

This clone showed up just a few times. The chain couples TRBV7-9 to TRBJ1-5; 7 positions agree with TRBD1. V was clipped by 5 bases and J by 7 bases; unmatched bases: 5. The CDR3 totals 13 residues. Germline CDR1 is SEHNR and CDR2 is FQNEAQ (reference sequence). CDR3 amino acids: CASSRDSGQPQHF. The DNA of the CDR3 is TGTGCCAGCAGCCGGGACAGCGGGCAGCCCCAGCATTTT.

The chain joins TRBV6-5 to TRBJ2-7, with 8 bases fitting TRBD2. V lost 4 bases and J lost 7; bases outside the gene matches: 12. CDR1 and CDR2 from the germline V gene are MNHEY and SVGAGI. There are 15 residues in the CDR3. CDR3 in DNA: TGTGCCAGCAGTTTCGGGGGGGCGGCGGGAGCGGAGCAGTACTTC. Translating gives CASSFGGAAGAEQYF.

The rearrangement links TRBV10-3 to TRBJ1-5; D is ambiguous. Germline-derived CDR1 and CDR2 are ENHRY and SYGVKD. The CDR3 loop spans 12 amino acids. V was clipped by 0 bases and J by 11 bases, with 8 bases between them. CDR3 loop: CAISESGSTQHF. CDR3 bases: TGTGCCATCAGTGAGTCGGGAAGTACCCAGCATTTT.

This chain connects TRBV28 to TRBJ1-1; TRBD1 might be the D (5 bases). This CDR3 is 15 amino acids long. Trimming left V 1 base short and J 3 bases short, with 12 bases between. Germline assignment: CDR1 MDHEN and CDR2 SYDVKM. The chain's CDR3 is CASSLSGPGDTEAFF. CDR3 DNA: TGTGCCAGCAGTTTATCGGGACCGGGGGACACTGAAGCTTTCTTT.

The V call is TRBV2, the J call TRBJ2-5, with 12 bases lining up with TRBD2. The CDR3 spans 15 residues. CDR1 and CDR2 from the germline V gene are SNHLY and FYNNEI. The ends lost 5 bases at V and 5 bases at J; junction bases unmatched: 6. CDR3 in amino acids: CASSLLAGGRETQYF. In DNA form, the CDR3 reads TGTGCCAGCAGTCTTCTAGCGGGGGGGCGTGAGACCCAGTACTTC. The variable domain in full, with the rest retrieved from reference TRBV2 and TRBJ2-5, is EPEVTQTPSHQVTQMGQEVILRCVPISNHLYFYWYRQILGQKVEFLVSFYNNEISEKSEIFDDQFSVERPDGSNFTLKIRSTKLEDSAMYFCASSLLAGGRETQYFGPGTRLLVL.

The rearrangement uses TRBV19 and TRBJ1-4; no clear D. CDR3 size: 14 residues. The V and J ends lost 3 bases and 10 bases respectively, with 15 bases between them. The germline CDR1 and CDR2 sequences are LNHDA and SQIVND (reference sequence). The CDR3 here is CASSIRAEAGKLFF. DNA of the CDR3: TGTGCCAGTAGTATCCGGGCCGAGGCCGGAAAACTGTTTTTT.

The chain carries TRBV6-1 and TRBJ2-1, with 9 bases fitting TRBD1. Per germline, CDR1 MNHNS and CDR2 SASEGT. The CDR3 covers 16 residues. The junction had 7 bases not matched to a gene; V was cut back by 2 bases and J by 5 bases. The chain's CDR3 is CASSETSGTGHNEQFF. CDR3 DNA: TGTGCCAGCAGTGAAACCTCCGGGACAGGGCACAATGAGCAGTTCTTC.

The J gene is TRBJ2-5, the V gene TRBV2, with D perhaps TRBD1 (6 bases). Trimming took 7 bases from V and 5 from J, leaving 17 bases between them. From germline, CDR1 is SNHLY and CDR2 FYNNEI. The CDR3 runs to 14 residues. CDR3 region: CASIQGTSKETQYF. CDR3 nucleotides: TGTGCCAGCATACAGGGCACGTCTAAGGAGACCCAGTACTTC.

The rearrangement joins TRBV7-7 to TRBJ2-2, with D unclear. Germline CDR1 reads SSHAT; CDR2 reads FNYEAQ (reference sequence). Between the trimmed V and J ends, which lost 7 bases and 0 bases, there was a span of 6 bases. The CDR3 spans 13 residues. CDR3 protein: CASKGPNTGELFF. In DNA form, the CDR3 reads TGTGCCAGCAAGGGTCCGAACACCGGGGAGCTGTTTTTT.

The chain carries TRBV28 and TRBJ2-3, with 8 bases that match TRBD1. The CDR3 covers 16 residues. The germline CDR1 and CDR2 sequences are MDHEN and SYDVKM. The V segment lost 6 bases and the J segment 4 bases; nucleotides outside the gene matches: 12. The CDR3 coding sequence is TGTGCCAGCAGCCCCCGGACAGGGAAGGGTCCAGATACGCAGTATTTT. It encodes CASSPRTGKGPDTQYF.

The CDR3 DNA follows: TGTGCCAGCAGCCCGCGACCCGGAGACACCCAATCCTACGAGCAGTACTTC. Translating gives CASSPRPGDTQSYEQYF. The chain uses TRBV5-5 and TRBJ2-7; D is undetermined. The CDR3 runs 17 residues. V was shortened by 4 bases and J by 1 base, with 21 bases between the two germline ends. Germline V gene sequence: CDR1 SGHKS, CDR2 YYEKEE (reference sequence).

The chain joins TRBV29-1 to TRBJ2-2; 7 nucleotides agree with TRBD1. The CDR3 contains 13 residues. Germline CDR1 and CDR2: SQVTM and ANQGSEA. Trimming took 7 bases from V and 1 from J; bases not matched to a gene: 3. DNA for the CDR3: TGCAGCGCCCGGACAGGGAACACCGGGGAGCTGTTTTTT. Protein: CSARTGNTGELFF.